This T cell receptor beta chain emerged from a study of Graves' ophthalmopathy and Graves' hyperthyroidism. Beta-chain TCR CDR3 regions were amplified from RNA transcripts. Second-round multiplex PCR followed a first-round RT-PCR using HTBI primers. TCRdb reprocessed the multiplex PCR reads via MiXCR and lists one record per CDR3 protein. The table includes some 360,000 distinct CDR3 sequences, approximately 17% detected once. Hyperthyroidism patients were newly diagnosed, under 2 months' duration, aged 18 to 65. This clonotype was detected ten times or more. Trimming took 6 bases from V and 0 from J, leaving 17 bases between them. The CDR3 is 16 residues long.

This receptor was identified in an adult woman with stable Graves' hyperthyroidism. Sequenced: peripheral blood. The chain employs TRBV12-3 or TRBV12-4 and TRBJ2-5; D tentatively fits TRBD1 or TRBD2 (5 bases each). The DNA of the CDR3 is TGTGCCAGCAGCTCCCTCCTGGGGACCCACCAAGAGACCCAGTACTTC. Amino acid sequence: CASSSLLGTHQETQYF.